A single sample is the source of the 27 T cell receptor beta chains below, sequenced in a study of cytomegalovirus exposure and HLA in healthy donors. Vbeta (60) and Jbeta (13) primers were used in the PCR. Method: immunoSEQ multiplex PCR; TCRdb's copy keeps in-frame clones and lacks some. This sample has 65,000 to 85,000 clones; less than 80% occur once, and the top ten carry roughly 9%. Sequencing was done on a sample of PBMCs. These TCRs come from a woman in her thirties or forties in good health and CMV-seropositive.

This sequence joins TRBV11-3 and TRBJ1-6, with a weak D call TRBD1 (5 bases). CDR1 is SGHNT and CDR2 is YENEEA in the germline V gene. The CDR3 totals 16 residues. Trimming cost V 3 bases and J 10 bases, with 19 bases left between them. The CDR3 here is CASSFKYRGEGSPLHF. The DNA for the CDR3 is TGTGCCAGCAGCTTCAAGTACCGGGGGGAAGGATCACCCCTCCACTTT. The complete variable domain, with remaining parts taken from reference TRBV11-3 and TRBJ1-6, reads EAGVVQSPRYKIIEKKQPVAFWCNPISGHNTLYWYLQNLGQGPELLIRYENEEAVDDSQLPKDRFSAERLKGVDSTLKIQPAELGDSAVYLCASSFKYRGEGSPLHFGNGTRLTVT.

Details on this clone: A read error may produce the germline difference seen at one junction end. CDR3 in amino acids: CSSSPPEGMNTEAFF. The CDR3 DNA reads as TGTTCCAGCAGCCCCCCGGAGGGGATGAACACTGAAGCTTTCTTT. The V call is TRBV7-9, the J call TRBJ1-1; possible D gene TRBD1, 5 bases. This CDR3 has 15 residues. Germline CDR1 and CDR2: SEHNR and FQNEAQ (reference sequence).

The chain recombines TRBV10-3 with TRBJ2-7; a possible D gene is TRBD1 (6 bases). With 11 bases removed from V and 0 bases from J, the gap between germline ends came to 11 bases. The CDR3 spans 12 residues. The V gene's germline CDR1 is ENHRY and CDR2 SYGVKD. CDR3 sequence reads: CASTGSSYEQYF. The DNA for the CDR3 is TGTGCCTCAACAGGGAGCTCCTACGAGCAGTACTTC.

This chain joins TRBV4-2 and TRBJ2-6; TRBD2 agrees at 9 bases. Per germline, CDR1 LGHNA and CDR2 YNFKEQ. The junction had 12 bases not matched to a gene; V was cut back by 3 bases and J by 0 bases. The CDR3 runs 20 residues. The chain's CDR3 is CASSHGGGGPPDSGANVLTF. The CDR3 region has the DNA TGTGCCAGCAGCCACGGCGGGGGGGGCCCCCCAGACTCTGGGGCCAACGTCCTGACTTTC.

This chain joins TRBV25-1 and TRBJ2-1; 9 positions match TRBD2. The CDR3 spans 16 residues. Losses at the gene ends were 6 bases for V and 5 bases for J; bases not matched to a gene: 11. Germline values: CDR1 MGHDK, CDR2 SYGVNS. Written as DNA, the CDR3 is TGTGCCAGCAGGACCCGGGGTAGCGGGGGACACAATGAGCAGTTCTTC. Protein sequence: CASRTRGSGGHNEQFF.

The chain couples TRBV6-5 to TRBJ2-1, with 10 positions matching TRBD1. Per the germline V gene, CDR1 is MNHEY and CDR2 is SVGAGI. The CDR3 has 15 amino acids. The J segment lost 9 bases and the V segment lost 6 bases, leaving 11 bases of the junction unmatched. The CDR3 DNA reads as TGTGCCAGCAGCCCCGCGGGACAGGGGACTGCTGAGCAGTTCTTC. Translation gives CASSPAGQGTAEQFF.

The chain uses TRBV9 and TRBJ2-2, with 7 bases matching TRBD1. Germline loops: CDR1 SGDLS, CDR2 YYNGEE. With 7 bases clipped from V and 2 bases from J, the junction kept 5 bases outside the gene matches. The CDR3 totals 14 residues. In DNA, the CDR3 is TGTGCCAGCCGGGACAGCATCAACACCGGGGAGCTGTTTTTT. Protein product: CASRDSINTGELFF.

The rearrangement joins TRBV28 to TRBJ1-1; 7 bases are shared with TRBD1. CDR1 and CDR2 from the germline V gene are MDHEN and SYDVKM. This CDR3 is 14 amino acids long. With 5 bases clipped from V and 4 bases from J, the junction kept 7 bases outside the gene matches. The CDR3 region is CASSRQGLGTEAFF. CDR3 DNA: TGTGCCAGCAGTAGACAGGGTTTGGGCACTGAAGCTTTCTTT.

This sequence joins TRBV4-3 and TRBJ1-6; no firm D call. Germline loops: CDR1 LGHNA, CDR2 YSLEER. V was pared by 0 bases and J by 10 bases, with 13 bases between. This CDR3 has 15 residues. The DNA of the CDR3 is TGCGCCAGCAGCCAAGAAAGGAGGGTAGGGTCACCCCTCCACTTT. It codes for CASSQERRVGSPLHF.

V and J are TRBV15 and TRBJ2-2; TRBD1 agrees at 10 bases. Trimming removed 5 bases from V and 4 bases from J; junction bases left unmatched: 7. Germline V gene data show CDR1 as LNHNV and CDR2 as YYDKDF (reference sequence). This CDR3 spans 16 amino acids. The CDR3 nucleotides are TGTGCCACCAGCTTAACCGGGACAGGGGTCACCGGGGAGCTGTTTTTT. Residues: CATSLTGTGVTGELFF.

This clone was seen just once. This chain uses TRBV6-5 with TRBJ2-5, with a tentative D call TRBD2 (6 bases). The closer fit of TRBJ2-7 to the DNA end suggests the J call may be wrong. This CDR3 comprises 15 residues. Per germline, CDR1 MNHEY and CDR2 SVGAGI. The CDR3 DNA follows: TGTGCCAGCAGTTACTCCGGCGGGGTCGGCTACGAGCAGTACTTC. This encodes CASSYSGGVGYEQYF.

V and J are TRBV5-4 and TRBJ1-2; D gene unclear. Germline CDR1 and CDR2: SGHNT and YYREEE (reference sequence). The CDR3 covers 13 residues. V lost 4 bases to trimming and J lost 7 bases, with 14 bases between them. CDR3 region: CASSTGGSFGYTF. Written as DNA, the CDR3 is TGTGCCAGCAGCACCGGAGGTAGTTTTGGCTACACCTTC.

V is TRBV11-2 and J is TRBJ2-5; no reliable D call. CDR3 length: 13 residues. CDR1 and CDR2 (germline): SGHAT, FQNNGV. V gave up 6 bases and J gave up 1 base, with 9 bases separating them. CDR3 sequence reads: CASRVQSQETQYF. CDR3 nucleotides: TGTGCCAGCAGGGTACAGAGCCAAGAGACCCAGTACTTC.

In its sample, this clone was seen once. The rearrangement uses TRBV28 and TRBJ2-7, with a weak D call TRBD2 (6 bases). The CDR3 totals 14 residues. In germline, CDR1 is MDHEN, CDR2 SYDVKM. The V end was cut by 2 bases, the J end by 6 bases, with 14 bases between. This CDR3 reads CASSLGGRGLEQYF. As DNA, the CDR3 is TGTGCCAGCAGTTTAGGAGGGCGCGGGCTCGAGCAGTACTTC.

There are a few counts of this clone. The chain combines TRBV9 with TRBJ1-1; 9 nucleotides agree with TRBD1. This CDR3 spans 15 amino acids. With V trimmed by 4 bases and J by 4 bases, 8 bases remained unmatched. CDR1 SGDLS and CDR2 YYNGEE come from the germline V gene. The CDR3 bases are TGTGCCAGCAGCTTTGACAGGGGGGCGTCCACTGAAGCTTTCTTT. Translating gives CASSFDRGASTEAFF.

The V gene is TRBV2, the J gene TRBJ1-1; TRBD1 matches at 8 bases. Germline lookup yields CDR1 SNHLY and CDR2 FYNNEI. Trimming cost V 1 base and J 3 bases; bases outside gene matches: 7. CDR3 length: 16 residues. The CDR3: CASSEDLTGVYTEAFF. Here the CDR3 DNA reads TGTGCCAGCAGTGAAGACTTGACAGGGGTGTACACTGAAGCTTTCTTT. The variable domain in full, completed from reference TRBV2 and TRBJ1-1, reads EPEVTQTPSHQVTQMGQEVILRCVPISNHLYFYWYRQILGQKVEFLVSFYNNEISEKSEIFDDQFSVERPDGSNFTLKIRSTKLEDSAMYFCASSEDLTGVYTEAFFGQGTRLTVV.

The chain combines TRBV4-3 with TRBJ2-2; unclear D gene. Germline V lookup: CDR1 LGHNA, CDR2 YSLEER. This CDR3 has 16 residues. V lost 3 bases and J 0 bases, leaving 11 bases between the germline ends. CDR3 region: CASSHLAPPNTGELFF. The CDR3, as DNA: TGCGCCAGCAGCCACCTGGCACCACCGAACACCGGGGAGCTGTTTTTT.

This sequence joins TRBV25-1 and TRBJ1-4; D remains ambiguous. Looked up from germline, CDR1 is MGHDK and CDR2 is SYGVNS. Between the trimmed V and J ends, which lost 1 base and 0 bases, there was a span of 12 bases. The CDR3 is 17 amino acids. In DNA, the CDR3 is TGTGCCAGCAGTGAATTTACAGATATTGCAACTAATGAAAAACTGTTTTTT. It encodes CASSEFTDIATNEKLFF.

The V and J genes are TRBV14 and TRBJ2-3, with D possibly matching TRBD2 (6 bases). From germline, CDR1 is SGHDN and CDR2 FVKESK. V was cut by 2 bases and J by 5 bases, with 23 bases left in between. CDR3 length: 18 residues. CDR3 sequence: CASSQLAGRRIVGDTQYF. CDR3 sequence (DNA): TGTGCCAGCAGCCAACTGGCGGGGAGGCGCATCGTAGGAGATACGCAGTATTTT.

V usage is TRBV5-4 and J usage is TRBJ1-2; D is ambiguous. Germline assignment: CDR1 SGHNT and CDR2 YYREEE (reference sequence). V lost 1 base and J lost 4, with 8 bases in between. The CDR3 is 13 amino acids. The CDR3 here is CASSLLGSYGYTF. Written as DNA, the CDR3 is TGTGCCAGCAGCTTGTTAGGGAGCTATGGCTACACCTTC.

The V and J genes are TRBV9 and TRBJ2-7; no reliable D call. The CDR3 is 16 amino acids. V dropped 4 bases and J dropped 2 bases, with 19 bases sitting between them. The V gene's germline CDR1 is SGDLS and CDR2 YYNGEE. The CDR3 reads CASSLNPVSLTYEQYF. The DNA for the CDR3 is TGTGCCAGCAGCCTAAACCCGGTTAGCCTAACCTACGAGCAGTACTTC.

This clone has just a few counts. V is TRBV27 and J is TRBJ1-1, with 8 bases matching TRBD1. The CDR3 has 15 amino acids. The germline V gene encodes CDR1 MNHEY and CDR2 SMNVEV (reference sequence). The J segment lost 4 bases and the V segment lost 6 bases, leaving 10 bases of the junction unmatched. The CDR3 is CASSRQGSRGTEAFF. CDR3 in DNA: TGTGCCAGCAGCCGACAGGGGAGTAGGGGCACTGAAGCTTTCTTT.

This clone came up a few times. A far bigger clonotype differs at one base, so this is likely a read error. The chain links TRBV6-6 to TRBJ1-3, with 7 bases identical to TRBD1. The CDR3 covers 14 residues. With 5 bases clipped from V and 2 bases from J, the junction kept 3 bases outside the gene matches. Germline V gene data show CDR1 as MNHNY and CDR2 as SVGAGI (reference sequence). The CDR3 region has the DNA TGTGCCAGCAGTCCCGGGACAGCTGGAAACACCATATATTTT. As protein: CASSPGTAGNTIYF.

The V call is TRBV6-1, the J call TRBJ2-1, with 8 bases matching TRBD2. Germline trimming cut 3 bases from V and 15 bases from J; bases unmatched to any gene: 7. This CDR3 is 12 amino acids long. Germline V gene lookup returns CDR1 MNHNS and CDR2 SASEGT. Written as DNA, the CDR3 is TGTGCCAGCAGTGAGATACTAGCGGATGGGTTCTTC. Protein product: CASSEILADGFF.

This clone was counted once. The CDR3 spells CASSLRDRGLDEKLFF. As DNA, the CDR3 is TGCGCCAGCAGCCTCCGGGACAGGGGGCTAGATGAAAAACTGTTTTTT. The chain combines TRBV5-1 with TRBJ1-4; 12 bases agree with TRBD1. V shed 4 bases and J 6 bases; nucleotides not matched to a gene: 7. The CDR3 extends over 16 amino acids. Germline V lookup: CDR1 SGHRS, CDR2 YFSETQ.

This sequence joins TRBV19 and TRBJ2-7, with a possible D match to TRBD1 (6 bases). Trimming cost V 9 bases and J 4 bases, with 16 bases left between them. Germline V gene sequence: CDR1 LNHDA, CDR2 SQIVND (reference sequence). The length of the CDR3 is 13 residues. For the CDR3, the DNA is TGTGCCAGCTCCGGGACACTTCAATACGAGCAGTACTTC. Encoded protein: CASSGTLQYEQYF.

In DNA form, the CDR3 reads TGTGCCAGCAGTTACGCCCGGACAGGGTCTGGAAACACCATATATTTT. Its protein is CASSYARTGSGNTIYF. This rearrangement joins TRBV6-5 to TRBJ1-3, with TRBD1 matching 8 bases. The CDR3 loop spans 16 amino acids. Germline CDR1 is MNHEY and CDR2 is SVGAGI. V lost 2 bases, J lost 1 base, and 4 bases stayed unmatched.